The clone carrying this T cell receptor beta chain was found a few times. Antigen: not known. A second PCR, run for about 7 to 11 cycles, used a sample-barcoded 5' primer plus a J-beta primer mix. TCRdb re-called the 5' RACE reads with MiXCR, one entry per CDR3 protein. The repertoire has about 1.6 million distinct CDR3 sequences, roughly a third of them found once; the top ten carry 11%. The sample belongs to a study of blood T cells in healthy people across ages. This CDR3 has 18 residues. CDR1 is MNHEY, CDR2 SVGEGT, per germline. After removal of 5 bases from V and 0 bases from J, the junction contained 11 bases not matched to a gene. Findings and caveats of the study: For the donors, CMV status was unknown and possibly confounded expanded clonotype changes.

The source of this sequence is a woman in her 30s in good health. The rearrangement links TRBV6-2 or TRBV6-3 to TRBJ2-1, with 9 bases fitting TRBD2. Input material: blood. As DNA, the CDR3 is TGTGCCAGCAGTCGGACTAGCGCCCGAAGGAACTCCTACAATGAGCAGTTCTTC. This translates into CASSRTSARRNSYNEQFF.